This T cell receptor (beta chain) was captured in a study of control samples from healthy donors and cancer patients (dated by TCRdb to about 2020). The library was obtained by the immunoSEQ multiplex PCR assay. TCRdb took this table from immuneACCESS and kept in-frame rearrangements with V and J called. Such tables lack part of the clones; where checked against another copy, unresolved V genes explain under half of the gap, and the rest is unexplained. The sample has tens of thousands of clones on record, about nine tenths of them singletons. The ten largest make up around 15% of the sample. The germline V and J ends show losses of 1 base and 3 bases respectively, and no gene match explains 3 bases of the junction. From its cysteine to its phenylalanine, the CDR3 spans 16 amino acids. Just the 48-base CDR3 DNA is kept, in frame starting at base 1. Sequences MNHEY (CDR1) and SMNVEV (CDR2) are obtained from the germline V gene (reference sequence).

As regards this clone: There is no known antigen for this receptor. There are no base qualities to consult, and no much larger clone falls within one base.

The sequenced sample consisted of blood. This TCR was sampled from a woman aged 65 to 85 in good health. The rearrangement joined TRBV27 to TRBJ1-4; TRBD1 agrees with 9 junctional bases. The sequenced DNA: TGTGCCAGCAGTTTATTGGGACAGGGTTCTAATGAAAAACTGTTTTTT. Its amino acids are CASSLLGQGSNEKLFF.